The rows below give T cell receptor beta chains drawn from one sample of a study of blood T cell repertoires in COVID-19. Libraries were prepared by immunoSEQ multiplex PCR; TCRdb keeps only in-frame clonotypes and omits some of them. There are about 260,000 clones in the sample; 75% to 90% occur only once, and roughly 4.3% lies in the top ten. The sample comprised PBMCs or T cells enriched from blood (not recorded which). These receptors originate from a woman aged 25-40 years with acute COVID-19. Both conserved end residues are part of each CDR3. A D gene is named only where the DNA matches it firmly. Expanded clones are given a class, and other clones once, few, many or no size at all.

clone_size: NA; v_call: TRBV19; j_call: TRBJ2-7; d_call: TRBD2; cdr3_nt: TGTGCCAGTAGTATAGCCCTCACTAGCGGGAGGCCCTACGAGCAGTACTTC; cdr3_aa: CASSIALTSGRPYEQYF
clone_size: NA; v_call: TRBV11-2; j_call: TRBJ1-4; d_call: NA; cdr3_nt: TGTGCCAGCAGCTTGTATACAGGGCATGAAAAACTGTTTTTT; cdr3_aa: CASSLYTGHEKLFF
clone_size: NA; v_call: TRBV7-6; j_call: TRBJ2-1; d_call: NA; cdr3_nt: TGTGCCAGCAGCTACCCGGGGAATGAGCAGTTCTTC; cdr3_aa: CASSYPGNEQFF
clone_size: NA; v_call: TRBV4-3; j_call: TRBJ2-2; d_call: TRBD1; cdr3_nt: TGCGCCAGCAGCCAGCCGGGACAGGGTCCTTTGAACACCGGGGAGCTGTTTTTT; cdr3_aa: CASSQPGQGPLNTGELFF
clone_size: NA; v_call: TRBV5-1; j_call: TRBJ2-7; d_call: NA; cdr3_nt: TGCGCCAGCAGCCCCCAGGGACACAACTCCTACGAGCAGTACTTC; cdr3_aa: CASSPQGHNSYEQYF
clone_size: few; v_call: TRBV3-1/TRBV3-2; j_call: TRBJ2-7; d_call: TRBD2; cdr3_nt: TGTGCCAGCAGCACCTCTAGCGGGAGTACCGACGAGCAGTACTTC; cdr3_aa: CASSTSSGSTDEQYF
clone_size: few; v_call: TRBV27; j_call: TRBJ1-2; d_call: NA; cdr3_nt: TGTGCCAGCAGCCGCGACACGGACTATGGCTACACCTTC; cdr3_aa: CASSRDTDYGYTF
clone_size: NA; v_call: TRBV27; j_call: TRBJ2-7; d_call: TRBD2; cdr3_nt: TGTGCCAGCAGTTTATCGGGAGAATATAGCGGGAGTTCTCTTTACGAGCAGTACTTC; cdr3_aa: CASSLSGEYSGSSLYEQYF
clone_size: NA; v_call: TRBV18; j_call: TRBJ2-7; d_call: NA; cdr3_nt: TGTGCCAGCTCACCGTCCGGGACTGGAACCTACGAGCAGTACTTC; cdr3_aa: CASSPSGTGTYEQYF
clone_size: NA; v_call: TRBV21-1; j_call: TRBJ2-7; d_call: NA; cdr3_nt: TGTGCCAGCAGCCTCCGGGACAGGAGGTTCTACGAGCAGTACTTC; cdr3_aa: CASSLRDRRFYEQYF
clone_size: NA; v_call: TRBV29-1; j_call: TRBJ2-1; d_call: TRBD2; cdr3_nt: TGCAGCGTTCCCAGCGGGAGGATCAATGAGCAGTTCTTC; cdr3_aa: CSVPSGRINEQFF
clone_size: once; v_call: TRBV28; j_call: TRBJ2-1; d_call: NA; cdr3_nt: TGTGCCAGCAGCAAACGGAGCTCCTACAATGAGCAGTTCTTC; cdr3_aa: CASSKRSSYNEQFF
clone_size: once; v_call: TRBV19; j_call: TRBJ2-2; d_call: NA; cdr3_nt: TGTGCCTCACAGGGGCTAGCGGGCACCGGGGAGCTGTTTTTT; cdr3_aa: CASQGLAGTGELFF
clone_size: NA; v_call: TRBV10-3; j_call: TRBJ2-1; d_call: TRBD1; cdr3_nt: TGTGCCATCAGTGAGTCCCCCGGGACAGGTTTCTACAATGAGCAGTTCTTC; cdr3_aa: CAISESPGTGFYNEQFF
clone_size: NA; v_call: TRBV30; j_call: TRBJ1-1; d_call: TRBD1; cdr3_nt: TGTGCCTGGATACAGGGGGCCGGCACTGAAGCTTTCTTT; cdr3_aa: CAWIQGAGTEAFF
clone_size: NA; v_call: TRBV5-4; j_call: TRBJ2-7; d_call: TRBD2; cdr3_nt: TGTGCCAGCAGCTCACTAGCGGGAGACTACGAGCAGTACTTC; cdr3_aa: CASSSLAGDYEQYF
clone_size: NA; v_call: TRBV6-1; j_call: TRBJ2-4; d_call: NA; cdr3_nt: TGTGCCAGCAGTGAAGCTACCGGGGCCAAAAACATTCAGTACTTC; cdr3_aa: CASSEATGAKNIQYF
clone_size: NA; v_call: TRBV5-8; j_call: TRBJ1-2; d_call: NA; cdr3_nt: TGTGCCAGCAGCTTCACACAAATCTATGGCTACACCTTC; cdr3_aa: CASSFTQIYGYTF
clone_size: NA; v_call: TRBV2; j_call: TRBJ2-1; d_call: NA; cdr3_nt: TGTGCCAGCATTCCCAGGGAAATCTCCTACAATGAGCAGTTCTTC; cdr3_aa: CASIPREISYNEQFF
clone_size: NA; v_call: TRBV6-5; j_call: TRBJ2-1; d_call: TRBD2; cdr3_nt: TGTGCCAACAAACTAGCGGGAGGGTCCAATGAGCAGTTCTTC; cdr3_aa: CANKLAGGSNEQFF
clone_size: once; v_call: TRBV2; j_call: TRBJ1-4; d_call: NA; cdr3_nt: TGTGCCAGCAGTGGGGTCGGCGGTGAAAAACTGTTTTTT; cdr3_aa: CASSGVGGEKLFF
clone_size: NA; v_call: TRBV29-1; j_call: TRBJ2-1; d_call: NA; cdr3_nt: TGCAGCGTTGTTGAGGATCTATACAATGAGCAGTTCTTC; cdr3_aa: CSVVEDLYNEQFF
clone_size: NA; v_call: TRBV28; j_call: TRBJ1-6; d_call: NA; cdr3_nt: TGTGCCAGTACAGGGCCCTGGAGGAATTCACCCCTCCACTTT; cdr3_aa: CASTGPWRNSPLHF
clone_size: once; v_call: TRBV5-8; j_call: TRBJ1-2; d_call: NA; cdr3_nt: TGTGCCAGCAGCTTCGGGACTGAGTATGGCTACACCTTC; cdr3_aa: CASSFGTEYGYTF
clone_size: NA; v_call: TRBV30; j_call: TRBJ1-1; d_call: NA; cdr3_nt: TGTGCCTGGAGTGTACTACAGGGTGCCACTGAAGCTTTCTTT; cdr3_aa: CAWSVLQGATEAFF
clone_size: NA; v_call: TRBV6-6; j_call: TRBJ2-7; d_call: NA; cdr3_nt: TGTGCCAGCAGTTACTCCCTCTACGAGCAGTACTTC; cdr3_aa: CASSYSLYEQYF